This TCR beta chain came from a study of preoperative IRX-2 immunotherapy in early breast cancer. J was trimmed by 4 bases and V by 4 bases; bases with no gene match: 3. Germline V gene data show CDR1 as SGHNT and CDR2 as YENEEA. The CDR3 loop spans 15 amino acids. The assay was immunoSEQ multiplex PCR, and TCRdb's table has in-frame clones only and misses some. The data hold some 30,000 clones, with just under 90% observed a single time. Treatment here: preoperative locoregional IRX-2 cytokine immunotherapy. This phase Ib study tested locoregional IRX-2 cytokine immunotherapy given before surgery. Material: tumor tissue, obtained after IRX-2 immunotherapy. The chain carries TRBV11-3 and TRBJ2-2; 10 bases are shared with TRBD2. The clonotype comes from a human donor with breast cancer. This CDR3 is CASSSSGSFTGELFF. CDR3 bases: TGTGCCAGCAGCTCTAGCGGGAGTTTCACCGGGGAGCTGTTTTTT.